The present TCR beta chain was sequenced within a study of regulatory T cells in long-lasting Graves disease. Regarding the study as a whole: It is possible that accuracy was reduced by the small size of the sample. Persistent Graves' disease cases displayed lower TCR diversity than newly diagnosed ones.

Time point described: persistent/refractory GD, antithyroid drugs over 5 years with positive TRAb. PBMC-extracted RNA yielded the TCR library. This clonotype showed up many times. The target antigen is unknown. iRepertoire HTBI primers and Arm-PCR of CDR3 regions built TCR beta libraries. One entry per CDR3 protein, called by TCRdb with MiXCR from the multiplex PCR reads. The table has around 400,000 distinct CDR3 sequences, approximately 23% seen once; the top ten hold less than 30%. The sequencing used peripheral blood mononuclear cells (PBMCs), collected when the disease was refractory, from a patient treated with antithyroid drugs. The TCR was taken from a woman aged 40 to 50 with Graves disease.

DNA for the CDR3: TGCAGTGCCCAGGCGGACGAGAACACTGAAGCTTTCTTT. Translation: CSAQADENTEAFF. This chain connects TRBV20-1 to TRBJ1-1; unclear D gene. The ends were cut back, 6 bases at V and 1 base at J, with 12 bases in the middle. This CDR3 has 13 amino acids. CDR1 is DFQATT, CDR2 SNEGSKA, per germline (reference sequence).